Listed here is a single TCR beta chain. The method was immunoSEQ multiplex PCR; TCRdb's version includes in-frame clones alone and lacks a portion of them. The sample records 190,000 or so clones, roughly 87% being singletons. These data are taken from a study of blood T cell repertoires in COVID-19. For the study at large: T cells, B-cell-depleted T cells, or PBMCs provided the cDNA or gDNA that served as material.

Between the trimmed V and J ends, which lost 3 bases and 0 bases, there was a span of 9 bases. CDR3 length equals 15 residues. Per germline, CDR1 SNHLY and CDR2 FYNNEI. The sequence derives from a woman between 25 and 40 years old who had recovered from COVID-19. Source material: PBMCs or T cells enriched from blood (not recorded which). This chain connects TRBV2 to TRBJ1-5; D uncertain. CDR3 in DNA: TGTGCCAGCAGTGAGCAGCGTAATAGCAATCAGCCCCAGCATTTT. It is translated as CASSEQRNSNQPQHF. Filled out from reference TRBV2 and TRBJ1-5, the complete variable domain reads EPEVTQTPSHQVTQMGQEVILRCVPISNHLYFYWYRQILGQKVEFLVSFYNNEISEKSEIFDDQFSVERPDGSNFTLKIRSTKLEDSAMYFCASSEQRNSNQPQHFGDGTRLSIL.